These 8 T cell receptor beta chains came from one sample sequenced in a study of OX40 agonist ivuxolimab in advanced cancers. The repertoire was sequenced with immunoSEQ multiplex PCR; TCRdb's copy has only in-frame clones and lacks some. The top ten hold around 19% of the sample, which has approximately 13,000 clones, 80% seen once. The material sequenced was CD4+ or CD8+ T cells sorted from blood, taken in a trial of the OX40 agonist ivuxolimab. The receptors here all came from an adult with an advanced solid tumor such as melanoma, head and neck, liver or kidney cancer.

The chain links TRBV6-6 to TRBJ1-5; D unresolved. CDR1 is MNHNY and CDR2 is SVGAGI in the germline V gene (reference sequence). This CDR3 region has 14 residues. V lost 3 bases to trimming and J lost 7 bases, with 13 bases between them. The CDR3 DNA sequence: TGTGCCAGCAGTTATAGGACCGAGGGACAGCCCCAGCATTTT. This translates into CASSYRTEGQPQHF.

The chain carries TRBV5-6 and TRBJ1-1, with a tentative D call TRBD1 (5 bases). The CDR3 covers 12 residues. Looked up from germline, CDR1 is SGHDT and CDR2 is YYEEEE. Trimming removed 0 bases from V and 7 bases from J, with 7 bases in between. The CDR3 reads CASSLGQLEAFF. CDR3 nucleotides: TGTGCCAGCAGCTTGGGACAGCTTGAAGCTTTCTTT.

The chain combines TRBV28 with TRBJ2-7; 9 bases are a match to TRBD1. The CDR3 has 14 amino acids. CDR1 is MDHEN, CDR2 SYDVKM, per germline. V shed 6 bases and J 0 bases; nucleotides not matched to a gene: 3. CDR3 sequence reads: CASRGQGSSYEQYF. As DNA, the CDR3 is TGTGCCAGCAGAGGACAGGGGAGCTCCTACGAGCAGTACTTC. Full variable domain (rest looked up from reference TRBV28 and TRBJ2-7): DVKVTQSSRYLVKRTGEKVFLECVQDMDHENMFWYRQDPGLGLRLIYFSYDVKMKEKGDIPEGYSVSREKKERFSLILESASTNQTSMYLCASRGQGSSYEQYFGPGTRLTVT.

The CDR3: CASSLGSGRGSDTQYF. The CDR3 DNA follows: TGTGCCAGCAGTTTAGGTAGCGGGAGGGGCTCAGATACGCAGTATTTT. The chain recombines TRBV28 with TRBJ2-3; 11 bases map to TRBD2. The germline gives CDR1 MDHEN, CDR2 SYDVKM. Trimming removed 2 bases from V and 4 bases from J; junction bases left unmatched: 5. The CDR3 contains 16 residues.

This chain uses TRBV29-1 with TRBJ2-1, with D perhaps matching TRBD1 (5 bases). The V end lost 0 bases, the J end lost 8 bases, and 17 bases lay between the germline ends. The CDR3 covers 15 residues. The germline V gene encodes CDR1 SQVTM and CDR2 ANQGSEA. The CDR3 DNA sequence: TGCAGCGTTGAAGAAGTTGTTAGGGGTCGGGATGAGCAGTTCTTC. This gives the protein CSVEEVVRGRDEQFF.

The CDR3 DNA is TGTGCCAGCAGCTTGGGCGGGAGCGGGACAGATACGCAGTATTTT. Protein sequence: CASSLGGSGTDTQYF. This chain connects TRBV5-8 to TRBJ2-3, with 7 nucleotides matching TRBD2. V shed 0 bases, J shed 3 bases, and the junction held 4 bases outside the gene matches. The CDR3 totals 15 residues. Germline CDR1 reads SGHTS; CDR2 reads YDEGEE.

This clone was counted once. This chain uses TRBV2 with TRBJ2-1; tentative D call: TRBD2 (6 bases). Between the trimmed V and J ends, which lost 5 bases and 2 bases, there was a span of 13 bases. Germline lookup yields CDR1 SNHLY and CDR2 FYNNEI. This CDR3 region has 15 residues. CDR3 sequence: CASSWDSMPYNEQFF. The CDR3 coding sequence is TGTGCCAGCAGTTGGGACTCCATGCCCTACAATGAGCAGTTCTTC.

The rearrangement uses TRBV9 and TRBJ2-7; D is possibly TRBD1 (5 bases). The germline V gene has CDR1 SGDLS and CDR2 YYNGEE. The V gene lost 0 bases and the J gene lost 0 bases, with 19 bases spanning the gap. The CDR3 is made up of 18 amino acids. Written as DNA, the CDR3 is TGTGCCAGCAGCGTAGGGGGCTTGGGTCCAGAATACTCCTACGAGCAGTACTTC. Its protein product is CASSVGGLGPEYSYEQYF.